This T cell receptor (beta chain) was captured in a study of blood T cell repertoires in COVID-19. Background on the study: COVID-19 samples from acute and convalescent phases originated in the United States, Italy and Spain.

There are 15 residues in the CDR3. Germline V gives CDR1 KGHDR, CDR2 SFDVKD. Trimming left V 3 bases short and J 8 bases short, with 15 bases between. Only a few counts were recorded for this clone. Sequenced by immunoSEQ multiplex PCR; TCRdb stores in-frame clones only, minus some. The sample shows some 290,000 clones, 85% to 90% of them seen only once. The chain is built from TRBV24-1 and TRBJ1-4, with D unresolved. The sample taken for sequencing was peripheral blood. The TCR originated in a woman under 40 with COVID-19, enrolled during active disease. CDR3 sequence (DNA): TGTGCCACCAGTGATCCTTCGACCTCTAGGGAAAAACTGTTTTTT. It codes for CATSDPSTSREKLFF.